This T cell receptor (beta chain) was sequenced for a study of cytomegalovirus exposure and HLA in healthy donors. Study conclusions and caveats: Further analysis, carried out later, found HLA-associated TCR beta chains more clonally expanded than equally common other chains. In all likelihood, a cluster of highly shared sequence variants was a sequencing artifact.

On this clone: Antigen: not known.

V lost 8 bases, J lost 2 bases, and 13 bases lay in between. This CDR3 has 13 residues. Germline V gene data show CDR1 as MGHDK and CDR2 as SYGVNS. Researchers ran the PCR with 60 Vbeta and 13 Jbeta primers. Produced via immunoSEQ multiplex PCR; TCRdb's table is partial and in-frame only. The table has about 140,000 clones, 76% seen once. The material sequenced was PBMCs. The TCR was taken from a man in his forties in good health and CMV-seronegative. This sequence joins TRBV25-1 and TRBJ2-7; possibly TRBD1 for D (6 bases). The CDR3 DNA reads TGTGCCAGCGGTAGGGACACCGCCTACGAGCAGTACTTC. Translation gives CASGRDTAYEQYF.